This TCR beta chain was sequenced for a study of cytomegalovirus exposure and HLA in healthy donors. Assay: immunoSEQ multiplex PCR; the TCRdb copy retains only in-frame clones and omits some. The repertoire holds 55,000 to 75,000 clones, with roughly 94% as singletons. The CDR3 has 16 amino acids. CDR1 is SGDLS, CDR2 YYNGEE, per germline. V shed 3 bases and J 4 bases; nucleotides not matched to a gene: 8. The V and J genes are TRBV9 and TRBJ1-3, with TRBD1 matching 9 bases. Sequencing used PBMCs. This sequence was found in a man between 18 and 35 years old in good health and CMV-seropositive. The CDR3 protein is CASSEGDRVRGNTIYF. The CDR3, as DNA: TGTGCCAGCAGCGAGGGGGACAGGGTTAGAGGAAACACCATATATTTT. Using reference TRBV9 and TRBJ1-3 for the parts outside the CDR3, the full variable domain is DSGVTQTPKHLITATGQRVTLRCSPRSGDLSVYWYQQSLDQGLQFLIQYYNGEERAKGNILERFSAQQFPDLHSELNLSSLELGDSALYFCASSEGDRVRGNTIYFGEGSWLTVV.